The clone carrying this T cell receptor (beta chain) was detected a few times. Its antigen is undetermined. The read stops 3 residues short of the end of the CDR3; the missing end is completed from the germline J gene. The data stem from a study of T cell clonality in common variable immunodeficiency. General study results and limits: Links between repertoire features and CVID complications were heterogeneity-limited. Fewer TCRbeta clones were shared among CVID subjects than controls. Reportedly, TCR beta sequences from common variable immunodeficiency showed fewer deletions and N-nucleotide insertions.

TCRdb keeps only in-frame clones here, not all; method: immunoSEQ multiplex PCR. The sample counts 25,000 to 35,000 clones, none seen once; the ten largest own 29%. This CDR3 has 15 residues. Germline CDR1 and CDR2: SNHLY and FYNNEI. The V end was cut by 3 bases, the J end by 4 bases, with 15 bases between. Patients and controls were mostly of Caucasian heritage. No CVID subject was ill or on immunomodulatory drugs when sampled. The clonotype originates from a human donor with common variable immunodeficiency. The chain couples TRBV2 to TRBJ2-5; tentative D call: TRBD1 (5 bases). Sequencing was carried out using peripheral blood mononuclear cells. The part of the CDR3 DNA that was read is TGTGCCAGCAGTGATGTAGGACACCTAGGAGAGACC. Its translation: CASSDVGHLGET. The complete CDR3 sequence is CASSDVGHLGETQYF.